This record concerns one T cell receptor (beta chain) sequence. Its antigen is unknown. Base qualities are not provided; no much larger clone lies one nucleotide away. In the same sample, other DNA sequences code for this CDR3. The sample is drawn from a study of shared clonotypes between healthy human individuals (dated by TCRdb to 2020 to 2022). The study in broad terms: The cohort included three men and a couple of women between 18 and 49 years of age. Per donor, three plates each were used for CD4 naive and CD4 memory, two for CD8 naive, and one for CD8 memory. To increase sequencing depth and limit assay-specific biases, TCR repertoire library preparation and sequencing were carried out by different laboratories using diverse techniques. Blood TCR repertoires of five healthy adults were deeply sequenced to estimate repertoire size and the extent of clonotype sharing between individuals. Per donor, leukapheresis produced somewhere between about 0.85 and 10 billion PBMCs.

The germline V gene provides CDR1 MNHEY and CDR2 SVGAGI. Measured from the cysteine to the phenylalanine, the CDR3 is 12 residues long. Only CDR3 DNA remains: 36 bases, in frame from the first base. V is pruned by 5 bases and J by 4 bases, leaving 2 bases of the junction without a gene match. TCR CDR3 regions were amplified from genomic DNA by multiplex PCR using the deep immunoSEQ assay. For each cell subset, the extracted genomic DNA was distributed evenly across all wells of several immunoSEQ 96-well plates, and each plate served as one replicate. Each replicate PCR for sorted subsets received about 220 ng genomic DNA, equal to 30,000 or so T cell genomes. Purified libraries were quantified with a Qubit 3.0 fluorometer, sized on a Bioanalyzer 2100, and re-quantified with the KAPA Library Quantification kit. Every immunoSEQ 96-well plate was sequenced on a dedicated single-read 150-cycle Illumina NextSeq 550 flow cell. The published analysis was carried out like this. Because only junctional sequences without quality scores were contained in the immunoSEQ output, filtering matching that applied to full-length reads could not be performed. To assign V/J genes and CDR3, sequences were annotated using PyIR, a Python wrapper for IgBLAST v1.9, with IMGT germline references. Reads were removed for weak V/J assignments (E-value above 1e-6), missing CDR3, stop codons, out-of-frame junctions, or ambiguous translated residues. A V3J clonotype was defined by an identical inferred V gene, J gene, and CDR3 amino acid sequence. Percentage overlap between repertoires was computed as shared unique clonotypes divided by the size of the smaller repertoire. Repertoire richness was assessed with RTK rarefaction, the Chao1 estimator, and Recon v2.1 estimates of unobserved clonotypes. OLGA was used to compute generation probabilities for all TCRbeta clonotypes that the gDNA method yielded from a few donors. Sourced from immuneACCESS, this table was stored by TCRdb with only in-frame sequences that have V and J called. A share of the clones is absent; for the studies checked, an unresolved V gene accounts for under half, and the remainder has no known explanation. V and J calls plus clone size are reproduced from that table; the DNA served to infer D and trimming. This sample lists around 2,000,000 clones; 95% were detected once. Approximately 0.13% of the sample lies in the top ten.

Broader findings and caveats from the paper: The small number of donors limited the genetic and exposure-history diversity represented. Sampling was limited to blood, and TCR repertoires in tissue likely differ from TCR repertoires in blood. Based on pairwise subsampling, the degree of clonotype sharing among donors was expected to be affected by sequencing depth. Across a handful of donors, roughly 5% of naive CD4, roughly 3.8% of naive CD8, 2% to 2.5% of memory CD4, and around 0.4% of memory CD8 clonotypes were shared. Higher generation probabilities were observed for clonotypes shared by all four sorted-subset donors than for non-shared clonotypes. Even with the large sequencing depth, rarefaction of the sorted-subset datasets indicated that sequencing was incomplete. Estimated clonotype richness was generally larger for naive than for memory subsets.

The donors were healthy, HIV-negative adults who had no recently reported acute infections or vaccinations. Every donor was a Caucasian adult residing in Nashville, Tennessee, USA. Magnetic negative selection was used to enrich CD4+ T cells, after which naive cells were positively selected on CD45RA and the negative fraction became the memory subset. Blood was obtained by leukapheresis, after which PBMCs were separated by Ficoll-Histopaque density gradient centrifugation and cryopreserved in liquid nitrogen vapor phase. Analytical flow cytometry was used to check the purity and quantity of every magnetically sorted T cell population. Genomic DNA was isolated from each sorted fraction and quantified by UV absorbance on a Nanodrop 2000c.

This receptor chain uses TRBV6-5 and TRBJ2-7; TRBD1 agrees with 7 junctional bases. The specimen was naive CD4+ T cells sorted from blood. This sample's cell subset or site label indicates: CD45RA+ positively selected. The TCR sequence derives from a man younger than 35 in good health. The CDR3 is CASSRDSYEQYF. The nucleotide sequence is TGTGCCAGCAGTAGGGACAGTTACGAGCAGTACTTC.